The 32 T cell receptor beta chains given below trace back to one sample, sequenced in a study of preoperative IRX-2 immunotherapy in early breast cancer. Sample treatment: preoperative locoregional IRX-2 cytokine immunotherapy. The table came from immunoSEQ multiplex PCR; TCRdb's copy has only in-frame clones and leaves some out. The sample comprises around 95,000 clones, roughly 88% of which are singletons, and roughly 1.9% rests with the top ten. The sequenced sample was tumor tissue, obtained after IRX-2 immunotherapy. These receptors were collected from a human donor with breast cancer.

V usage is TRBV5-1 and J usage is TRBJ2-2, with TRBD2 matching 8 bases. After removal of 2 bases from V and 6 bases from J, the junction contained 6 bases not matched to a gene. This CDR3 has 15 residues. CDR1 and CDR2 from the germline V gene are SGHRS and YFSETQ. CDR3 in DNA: TGCGCCAGCAGCTTCCTAGCGGGCCAACCCGGGGAGCTGTTTTTT. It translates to CASSFLAGQPGELFF.

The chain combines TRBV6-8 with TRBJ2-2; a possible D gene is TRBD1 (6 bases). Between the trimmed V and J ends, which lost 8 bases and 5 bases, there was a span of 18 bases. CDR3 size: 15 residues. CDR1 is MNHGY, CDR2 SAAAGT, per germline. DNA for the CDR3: TGTGCCAGCGTAATAGACAGGTCGAGGACCGGGGAGCTGTTTTTT. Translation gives CASVIDRSRTGELFF.

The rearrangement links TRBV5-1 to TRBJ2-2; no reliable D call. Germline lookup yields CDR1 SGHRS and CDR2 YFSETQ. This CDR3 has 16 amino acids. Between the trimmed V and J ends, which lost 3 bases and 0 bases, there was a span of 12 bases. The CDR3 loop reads CASSSTPVANTGELFF. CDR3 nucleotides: TGCGCCAGCAGCTCTACGCCGGTCGCGAACACCGGGGAGCTGTTTTTT.

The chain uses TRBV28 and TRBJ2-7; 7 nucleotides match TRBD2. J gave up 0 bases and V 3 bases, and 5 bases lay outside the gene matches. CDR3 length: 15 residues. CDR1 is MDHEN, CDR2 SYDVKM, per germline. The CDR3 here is CASSFESGASYEQYF. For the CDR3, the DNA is TGTGCCAGCAGTTTCGAGAGCGGGGCCTCCTACGAGCAGTACTTC.

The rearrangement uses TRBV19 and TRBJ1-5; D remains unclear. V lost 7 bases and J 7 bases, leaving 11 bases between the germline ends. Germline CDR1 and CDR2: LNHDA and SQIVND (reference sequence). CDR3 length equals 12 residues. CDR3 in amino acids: CASNVRGQPQHF. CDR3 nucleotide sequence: TGTGCCAGTAATGTACGCGGACAGCCCCAGCATTTT. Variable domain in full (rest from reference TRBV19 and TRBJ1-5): DGGITQSPKYLFRKEGQNVTLSCEQNLNHDAMYWYRQDPGQGLRLIYYSQIVNDFQKGDIAEGYSVSREKKESFPLTVTSAQKNPTAFYLCASNVRGQPQHFGDGTRLSIL.

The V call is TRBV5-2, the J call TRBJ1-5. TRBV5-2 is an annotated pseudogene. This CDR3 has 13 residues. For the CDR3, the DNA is TGTGCCAGCAGCTACACGTTGGGTCAGCCCCAGCATTTT. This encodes CASSYTLGQPQHF.

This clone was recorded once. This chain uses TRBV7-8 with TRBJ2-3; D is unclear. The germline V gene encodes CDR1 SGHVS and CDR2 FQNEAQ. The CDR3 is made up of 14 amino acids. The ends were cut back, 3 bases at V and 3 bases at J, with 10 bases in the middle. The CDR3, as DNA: TGTGCCAGCAGCTTGAGTTTGGCGACAGATACGCAGTATTTT. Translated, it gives CASSLSLATDTQYF.

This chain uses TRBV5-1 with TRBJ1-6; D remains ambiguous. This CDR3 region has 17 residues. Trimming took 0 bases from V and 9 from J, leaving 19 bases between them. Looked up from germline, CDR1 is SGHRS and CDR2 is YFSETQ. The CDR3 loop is CASSLGFRQTSGSPLHF. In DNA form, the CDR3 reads TGCGCCAGCAGCTTGGGGTTCCGGCAGACATCTGGTTCACCCCTCCACTTT.

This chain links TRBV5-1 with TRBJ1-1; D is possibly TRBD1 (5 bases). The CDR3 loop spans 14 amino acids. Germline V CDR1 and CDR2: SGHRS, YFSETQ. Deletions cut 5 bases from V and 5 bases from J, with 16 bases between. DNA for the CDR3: TGCGCCAGCAGGCGGGGACTCGGGTATACTGAAGCTTTCTTT. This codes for CASRRGLGYTEAFF.

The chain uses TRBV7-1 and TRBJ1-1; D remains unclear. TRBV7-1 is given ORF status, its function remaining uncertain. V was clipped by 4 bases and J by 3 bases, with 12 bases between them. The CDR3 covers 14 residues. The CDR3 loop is CASSFQARDTEAFF. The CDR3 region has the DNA TGTGCCAGCAGCTTTCAGGCGAGGGACACTGAAGCTTTCTTT.

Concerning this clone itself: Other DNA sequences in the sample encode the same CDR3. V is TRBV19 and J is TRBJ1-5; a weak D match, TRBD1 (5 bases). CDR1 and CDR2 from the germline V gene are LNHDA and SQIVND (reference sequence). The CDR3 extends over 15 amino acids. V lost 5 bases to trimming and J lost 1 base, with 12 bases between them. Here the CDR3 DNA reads TGTGCCAGTAGTCAGCGGGACCGCAGCAATCAGCCCCAGCATTTT. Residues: CASSQRDRSNQPQHF.

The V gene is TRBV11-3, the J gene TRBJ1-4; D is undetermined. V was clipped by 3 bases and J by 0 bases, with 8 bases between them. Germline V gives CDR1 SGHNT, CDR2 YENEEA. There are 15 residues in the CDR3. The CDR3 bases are TGTGCCAGCAGCTTCTTACGAGCAACTAATGAAAAACTGTTTTTT. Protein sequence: CASSFLRATNEKLFF.

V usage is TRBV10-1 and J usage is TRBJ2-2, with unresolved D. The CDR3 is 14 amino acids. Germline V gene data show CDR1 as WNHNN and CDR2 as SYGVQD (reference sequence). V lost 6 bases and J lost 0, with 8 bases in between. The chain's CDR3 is CASRGRTNTGELFF. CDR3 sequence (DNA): TGCGCCAGCAGAGGACGGACGAACACCGGGGAGCTGTTTTTT.

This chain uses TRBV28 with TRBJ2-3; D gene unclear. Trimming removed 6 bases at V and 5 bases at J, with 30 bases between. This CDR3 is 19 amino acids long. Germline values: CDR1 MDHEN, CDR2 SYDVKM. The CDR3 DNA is TGTGCCAGCAGGTGGCCGGGCAGCCTCCTTCGTTTGAGAAGAGATACGCAGTATTTT. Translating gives CASRWPGSLLRLRRDTQYF.

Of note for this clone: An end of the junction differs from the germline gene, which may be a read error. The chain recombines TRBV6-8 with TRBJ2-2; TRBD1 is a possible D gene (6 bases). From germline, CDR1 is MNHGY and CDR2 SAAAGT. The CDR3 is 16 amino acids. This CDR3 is CAISPRLGGNTGELFF. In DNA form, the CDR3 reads TGTGCCATCAGTCCACGCCTAGGGGGGAACACCGGGGAGCTGTTTTTT.

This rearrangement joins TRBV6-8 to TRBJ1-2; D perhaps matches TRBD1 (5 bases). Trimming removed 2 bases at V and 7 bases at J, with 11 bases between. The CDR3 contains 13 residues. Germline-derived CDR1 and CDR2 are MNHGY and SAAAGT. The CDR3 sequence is CASSYDRRGGYTF. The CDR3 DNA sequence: TGTGCCAGCAGTTACGACAGAAGGGGTGGCTACACCTTC.

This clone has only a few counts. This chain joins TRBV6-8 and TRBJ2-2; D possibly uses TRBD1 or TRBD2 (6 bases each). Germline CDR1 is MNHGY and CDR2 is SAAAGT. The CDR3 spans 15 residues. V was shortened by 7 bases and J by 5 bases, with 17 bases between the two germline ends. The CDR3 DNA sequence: TGTGCCAGCACCGTACAGGGAGGTTCGACCGGGGAGCTGTTTTTT. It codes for CASTVQGGSTGELFF.

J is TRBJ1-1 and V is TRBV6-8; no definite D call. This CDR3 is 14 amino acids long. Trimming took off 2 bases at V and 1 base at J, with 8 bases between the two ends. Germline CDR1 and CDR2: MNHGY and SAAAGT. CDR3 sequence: CASSYLRGNTEAFF. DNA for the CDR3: TGTGCCAGCAGTTACCTCCGAGGGAACACTGAAGCTTTCTTT.

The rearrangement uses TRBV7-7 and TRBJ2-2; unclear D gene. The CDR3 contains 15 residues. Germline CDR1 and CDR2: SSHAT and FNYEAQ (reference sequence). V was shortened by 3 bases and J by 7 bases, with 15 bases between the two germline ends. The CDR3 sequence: CASSLVRPLGGELFF. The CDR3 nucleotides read TGTGCCAGCAGCTTGGTTCGACCCCTCGGCGGGGAGCTGTTTTTT.

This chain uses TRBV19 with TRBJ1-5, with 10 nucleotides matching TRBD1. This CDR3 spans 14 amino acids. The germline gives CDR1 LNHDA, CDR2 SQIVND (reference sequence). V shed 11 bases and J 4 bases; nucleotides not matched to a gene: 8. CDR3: CAATTGGRNQPQHF. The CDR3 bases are TGTGCCGCAACGACAGGGGGCCGGAATCAGCCCCAGCATTTT.

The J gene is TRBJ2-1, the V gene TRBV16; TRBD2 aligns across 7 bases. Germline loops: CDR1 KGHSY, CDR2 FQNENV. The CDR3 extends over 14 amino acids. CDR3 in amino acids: CASGTGLPNNEQFF. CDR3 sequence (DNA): TGTGCTAGTGGGACGGGACTACCTAACAATGAGCAGTTCTTC.

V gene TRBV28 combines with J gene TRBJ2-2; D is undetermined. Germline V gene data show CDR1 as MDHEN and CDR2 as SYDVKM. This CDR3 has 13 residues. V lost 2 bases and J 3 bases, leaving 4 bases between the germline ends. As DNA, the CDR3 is TGTGCCAGCAGTTTAACCCACACCGGGGAGCTGTTTTTT. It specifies CASSLTHTGELFF.

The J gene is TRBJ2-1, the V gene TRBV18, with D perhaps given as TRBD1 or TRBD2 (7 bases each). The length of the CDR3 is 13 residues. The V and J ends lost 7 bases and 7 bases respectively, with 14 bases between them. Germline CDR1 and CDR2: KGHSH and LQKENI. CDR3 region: CASLGGDRNEQFF. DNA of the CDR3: TGTGCCAGCTTGGGGGGGGACAGAAATGAGCAGTTCTTC.

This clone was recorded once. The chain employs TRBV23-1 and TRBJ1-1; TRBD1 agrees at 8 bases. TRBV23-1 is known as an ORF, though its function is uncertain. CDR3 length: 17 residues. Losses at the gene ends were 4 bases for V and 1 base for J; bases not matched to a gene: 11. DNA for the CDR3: TGCGCCAGCAGTCCGTCGCGAGCAGGGGGCCGGAACACTGAAGCTTTCTTT. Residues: CASSPSRAGGRNTEAFF.

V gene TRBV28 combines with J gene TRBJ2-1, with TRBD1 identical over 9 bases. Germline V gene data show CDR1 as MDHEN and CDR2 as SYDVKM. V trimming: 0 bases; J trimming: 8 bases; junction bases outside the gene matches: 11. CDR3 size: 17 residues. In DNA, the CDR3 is TGTGCCAGCAGTTTATGGACCGGGACAGGGAACAGGGATGAGCAGTTCTTC. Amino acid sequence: CASSLWTGTGNRDEQFF.

The CDR3 protein is CASSSAGGYEQYF. The DNA of the CDR3 is TGTGCCAGCAGCTCAGCGGGGGGCTACGAGCAGTACTTC. The rearrangement joins TRBV7-8 to TRBJ2-7; 9 nucleotides match TRBD2. V lost 4 bases, J lost 3 bases, and 1 base stayed unmatched. CDR1 and CDR2 (germline): SGHVS, FQNEAQ. This CDR3 has 13 amino acids. The entire variable domain, with the rest obtained from reference TRBV7-8 and TRBJ2-7, is as follows: GAGVSQSPRYKVAKRGQDVALRCDPISGHVSLFWYQQALGQGPEFLTYFQNEAQLDKSGLPSDRFFAERPEGSVSTLKIQRTQQEDSAVYLCASSSAGGYEQYFGPGTRLTVT.

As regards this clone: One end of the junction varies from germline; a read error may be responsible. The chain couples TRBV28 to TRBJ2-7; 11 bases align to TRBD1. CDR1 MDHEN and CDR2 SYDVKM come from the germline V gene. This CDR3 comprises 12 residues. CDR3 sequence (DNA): TGTGCCAGCAGTCAAACCGGGACAGGGGGACACTTC. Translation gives CASSQTGTGGHF.

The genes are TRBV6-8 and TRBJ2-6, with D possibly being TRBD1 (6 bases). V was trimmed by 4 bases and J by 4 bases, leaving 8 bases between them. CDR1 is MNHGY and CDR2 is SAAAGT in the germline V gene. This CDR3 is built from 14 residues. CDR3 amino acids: CASSSGAGANVLTF. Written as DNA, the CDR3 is TGTGCCAGCAGTTCAGGGGCCGGGGCCAACGTCCTGACTTTC.

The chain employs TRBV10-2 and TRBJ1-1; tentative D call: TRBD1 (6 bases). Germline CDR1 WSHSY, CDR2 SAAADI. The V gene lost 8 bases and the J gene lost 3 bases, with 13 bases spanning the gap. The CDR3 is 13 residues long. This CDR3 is CASSGEGYTEAFF. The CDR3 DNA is TGCGCCAGCTCAGGGGAGGGTTACACTGAAGCTTTCTTT.

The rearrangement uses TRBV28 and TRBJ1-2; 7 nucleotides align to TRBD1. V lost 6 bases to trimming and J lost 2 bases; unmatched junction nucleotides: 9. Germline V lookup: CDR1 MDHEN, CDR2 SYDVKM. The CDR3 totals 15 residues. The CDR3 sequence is CASRTRTGRNYGYTF. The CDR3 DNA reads TGTGCCAGCAGGACGAGGACAGGTAGAAACTATGGCTACACCTTC.

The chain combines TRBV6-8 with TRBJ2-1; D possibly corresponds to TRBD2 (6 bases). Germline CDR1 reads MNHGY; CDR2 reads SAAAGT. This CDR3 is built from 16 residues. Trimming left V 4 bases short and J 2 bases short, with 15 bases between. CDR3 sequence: CASSLSAGGTYNEQFF. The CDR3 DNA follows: TGTGCCAGCAGTTTGTCAGCGGGTGGCACCTACAATGAGCAGTTCTTC.

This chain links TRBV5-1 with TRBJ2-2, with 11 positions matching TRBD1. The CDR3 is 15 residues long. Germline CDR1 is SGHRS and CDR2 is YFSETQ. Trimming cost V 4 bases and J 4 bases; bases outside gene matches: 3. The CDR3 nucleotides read TGCGCCAGCAGCCGGGGACAGGGGGGCACCGGGGAGCTGTTTTTT. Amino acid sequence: CASSRGQGGTGELFF.